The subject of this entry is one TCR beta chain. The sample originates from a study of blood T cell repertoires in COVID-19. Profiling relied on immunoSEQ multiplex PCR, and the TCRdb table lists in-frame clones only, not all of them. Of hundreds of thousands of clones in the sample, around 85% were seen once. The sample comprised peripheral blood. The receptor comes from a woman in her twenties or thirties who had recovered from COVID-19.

CDR3 protein: CAISDTTSGYYEQYF. The CDR3 DNA sequence: TGTGCCATCAGTGATACAACTAGCGGATACTACGAGCAGTACTTC. The chain has TRBV10-3 and TRBJ2-7; 8 bases agree with TRBD2. With V trimmed by 3 bases and J by 3 bases, 7 bases remained unmatched. CDR3 length: 15 residues. Germline loops: CDR1 ENHRY, CDR2 SYGVKD.